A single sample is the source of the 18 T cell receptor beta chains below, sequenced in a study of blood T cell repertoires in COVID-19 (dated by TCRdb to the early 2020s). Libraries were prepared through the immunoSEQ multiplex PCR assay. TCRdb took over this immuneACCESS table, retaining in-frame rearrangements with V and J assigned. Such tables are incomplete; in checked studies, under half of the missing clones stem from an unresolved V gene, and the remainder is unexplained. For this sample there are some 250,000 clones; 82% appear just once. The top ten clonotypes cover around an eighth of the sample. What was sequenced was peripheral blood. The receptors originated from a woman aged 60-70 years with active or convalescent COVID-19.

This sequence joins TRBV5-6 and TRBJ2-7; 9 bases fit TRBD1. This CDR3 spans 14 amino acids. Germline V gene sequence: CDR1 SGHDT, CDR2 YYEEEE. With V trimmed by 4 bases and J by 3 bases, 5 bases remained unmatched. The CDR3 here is CASSQGQGFYEQYF. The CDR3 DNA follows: TGTGCCAGCAGCCAGGGACAGGGTTTCTACGAGCAGTACTTC.

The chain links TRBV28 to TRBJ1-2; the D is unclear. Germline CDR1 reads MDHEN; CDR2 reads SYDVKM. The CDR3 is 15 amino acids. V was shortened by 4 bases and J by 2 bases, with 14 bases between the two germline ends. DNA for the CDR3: TGTGCCAGCAGTTCGGGCGGGCAGCCAAACTATGGCTACACCTTC. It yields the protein CASSSGGQPNYGYTF.

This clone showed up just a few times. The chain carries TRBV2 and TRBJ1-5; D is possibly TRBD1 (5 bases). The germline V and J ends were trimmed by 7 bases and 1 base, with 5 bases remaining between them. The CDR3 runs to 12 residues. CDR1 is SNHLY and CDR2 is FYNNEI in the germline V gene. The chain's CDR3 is CASTGSNQPQHF. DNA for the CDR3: TGTGCCAGCACAGGGAGCAATCAGCCCCAGCATTTT.

CDR3 nucleotides: TGTGCCAGCAGTTCACAGGGTTACGAGCAGTACTTC. It codes for CASSSQGYEQYF. The chain combines TRBV12-3 or TRBV12-4 with TRBJ2-7; tentatively, D is TRBD1 (6 bases). Trimming removed 4 bases from V and 4 bases from J, with 8 bases in between. This CDR3 spans 12 amino acids.

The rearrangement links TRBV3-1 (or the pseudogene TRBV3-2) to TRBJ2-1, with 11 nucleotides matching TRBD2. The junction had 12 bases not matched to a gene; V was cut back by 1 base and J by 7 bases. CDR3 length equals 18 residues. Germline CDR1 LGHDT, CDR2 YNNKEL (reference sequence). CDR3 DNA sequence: TGTGCCAGCAGCCAAGTAGGGATAGCGGGGGGGACTCGGAATGAGCAGTTCTTC. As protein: CASSQVGIAGGTRNEQFF.

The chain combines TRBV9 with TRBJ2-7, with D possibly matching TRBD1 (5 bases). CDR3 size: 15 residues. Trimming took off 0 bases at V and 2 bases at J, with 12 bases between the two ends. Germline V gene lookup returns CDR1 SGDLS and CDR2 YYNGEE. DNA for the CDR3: TGTGCCAGCAGCGTAGCTACAGGAGTGGCCTACGAGCAGTACTTC. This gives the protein CASSVATGVAYEQYF.

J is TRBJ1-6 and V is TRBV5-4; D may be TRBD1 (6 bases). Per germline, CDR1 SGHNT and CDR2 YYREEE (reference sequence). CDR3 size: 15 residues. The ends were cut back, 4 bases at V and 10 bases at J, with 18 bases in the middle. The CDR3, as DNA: TGTGCCAGCAGCCCTGCAGGGGCCGGTGGATCACCCCTCCACTTT. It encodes CASSPAGAGGSPLHF.

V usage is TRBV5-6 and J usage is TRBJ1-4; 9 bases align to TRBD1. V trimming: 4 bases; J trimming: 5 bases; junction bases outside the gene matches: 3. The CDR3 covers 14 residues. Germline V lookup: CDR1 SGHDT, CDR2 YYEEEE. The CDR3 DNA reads TGTGCCAGCAGCCGACAGGGGGTGAATGAAAAACTGTTTTTT. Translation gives CASSRQGVNEKLFF.

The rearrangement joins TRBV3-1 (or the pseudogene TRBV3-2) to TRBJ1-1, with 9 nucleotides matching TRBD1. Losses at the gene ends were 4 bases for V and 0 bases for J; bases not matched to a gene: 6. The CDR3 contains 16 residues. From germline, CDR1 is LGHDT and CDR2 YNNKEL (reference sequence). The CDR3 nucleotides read TGTGCCAGCAGCCCACGGACAGGGGCTATGAACACTGAAGCTTTCTTT. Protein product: CASSPRTGAMNTEAFF.

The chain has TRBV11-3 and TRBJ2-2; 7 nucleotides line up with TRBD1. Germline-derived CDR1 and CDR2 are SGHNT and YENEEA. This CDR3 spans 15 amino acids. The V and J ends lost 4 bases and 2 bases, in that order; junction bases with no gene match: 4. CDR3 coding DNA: TGTGCCAGCAGCTCGGGACAGCTAAACACCGGGGAGCTGTTTTTT. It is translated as CASSSGQLNTGELFF.

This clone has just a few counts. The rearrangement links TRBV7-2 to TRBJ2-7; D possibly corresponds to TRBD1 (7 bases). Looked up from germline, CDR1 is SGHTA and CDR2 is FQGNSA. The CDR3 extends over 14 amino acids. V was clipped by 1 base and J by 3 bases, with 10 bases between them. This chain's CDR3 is CASSLGQGGYEQYF. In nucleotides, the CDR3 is TGTGCCAGCAGCTTAGGTCAGGGGGGCTACGAGCAGTACTTC.

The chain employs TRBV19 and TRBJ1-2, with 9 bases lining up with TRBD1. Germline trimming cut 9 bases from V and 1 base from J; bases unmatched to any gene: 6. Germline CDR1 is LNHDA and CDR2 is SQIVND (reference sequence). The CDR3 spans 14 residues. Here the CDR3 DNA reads TGTGCCAGCCGCACAGGGGGCAATAACTATGGCTACACCTTC. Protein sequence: CASRTGGNNYGYTF.

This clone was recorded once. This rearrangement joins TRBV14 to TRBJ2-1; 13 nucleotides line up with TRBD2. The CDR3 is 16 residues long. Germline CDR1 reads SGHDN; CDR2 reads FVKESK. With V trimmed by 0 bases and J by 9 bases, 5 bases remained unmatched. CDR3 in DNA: TGTGCCAGCAGCCAAGATCACGGGACTAGCGGGGTTGAGCAGTTCTTC. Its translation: CASSQDHGTSGVEQFF.

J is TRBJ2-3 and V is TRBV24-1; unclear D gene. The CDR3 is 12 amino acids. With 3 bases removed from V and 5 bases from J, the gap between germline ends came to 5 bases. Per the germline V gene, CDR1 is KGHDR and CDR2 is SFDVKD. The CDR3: CATSDRLDTQYF. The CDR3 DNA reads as TGTGCCACCAGTGATCGTTTAGATACGCAGTATTTT.

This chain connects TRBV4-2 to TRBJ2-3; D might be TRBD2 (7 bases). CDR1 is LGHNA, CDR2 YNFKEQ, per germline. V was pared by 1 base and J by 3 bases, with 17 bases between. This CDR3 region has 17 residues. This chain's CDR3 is CASSQGREGGRTDTQYF. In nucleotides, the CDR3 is TGTGCCAGCAGCCAAGGGCGAGAGGGGGGGAGGACAGATACGCAGTATTTT.

CDR3 loop: CASSPGGQWADTQYF. The CDR3 DNA reads as TGCGCCAGCAGCCCGGGGGGGCAATGGGCAGATACGCAGTATTTT. The chain has TRBV5-1 and TRBJ2-3, with 8 positions matching TRBD2. V lost 4 bases and J lost 4; bases outside the gene matches: 8. Germline V CDR1 and CDR2: SGHRS, YFSETQ. The CDR3 extends over 15 amino acids. The whole variable domain, remainder taken from reference TRBV5-1 and TRBJ2-3, is KAGVTQTPRYLIKTRGQQVTLSCSPISGHRSVSWYQQTPGQGLQFLFEYFSETQRNKGNFPGRFSGRQFSNSRSEMNVSTLELGDSALYLCASSPGGQWADTQYFGPGTRLTVL.

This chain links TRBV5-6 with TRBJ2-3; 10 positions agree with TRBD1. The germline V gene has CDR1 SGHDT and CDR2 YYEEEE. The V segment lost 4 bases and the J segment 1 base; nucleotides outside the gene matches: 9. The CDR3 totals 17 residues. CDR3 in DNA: TGTGCCAGCAGCGGAAATGACAGGGGGCACCGCACAGATACGCAGTATTTT. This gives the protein CASSGNDRGHRTDTQYF.

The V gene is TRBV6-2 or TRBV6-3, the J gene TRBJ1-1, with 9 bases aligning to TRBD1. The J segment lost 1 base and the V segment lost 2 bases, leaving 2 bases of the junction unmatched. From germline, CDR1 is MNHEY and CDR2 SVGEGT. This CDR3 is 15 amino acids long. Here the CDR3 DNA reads TGTGCCAGCAGTTACCTGGGACAGGGGAACACTGAAGCTTTCTTT. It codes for CASSYLGQGNTEAFF.